Below are 6 T cell receptor beta chains sequenced from a single sample in a study of PD-1 blockade in classical Hodgkin lymphoma. Relapse was seen in all patients after autologous stem cell transplantation, and brentuximab vedotin exposure was variable. Clones were sequenced by immunoSEQ multiplex PCR, and TCRdb holds only the in-frame ones, with some missing. The table lists tens of thousands of clones, around 93% of them singletons, with approximately 8.1% in the top ten. The source material was peripheral blood mononuclear cells (PBMCs), sampled at baseline. Every receptor here comes from a human donor with classical Hodgkin lymphoma.

The chain couples TRBV11-3 to TRBJ2-7; D not resolved. CDR3 size: 14 residues. V was clipped by 1 base and J by 0 bases, with 7 bases between them. CDR1 SGHNT and CDR2 YENEEA come from the germline V gene. This CDR3 reads CASSLGWGSYEQYF. CDR3 coding DNA: TGTGCCAGCAGCTTAGGGTGGGGCTCCTACGAGCAGTACTTC.

The rearrangement uses TRBV30 and TRBJ1-1; D is unclear. The germline V gene has CDR1 GTSNPN and CDR2 SVGIG (reference sequence). The CDR3 has 13 amino acids. V was pared by 3 bases and J by 3 bases, with 11 bases between. The CDR3 sequence is CAWSAGDYTEAFF. CDR3 coding DNA: TGTGCCTGGAGCGCAGGAGACTACACTGAAGCTTTCTTT.

This clone showed up just once. The rearrangement joins TRBV4-1 to TRBJ1-2; D gene ambiguous. Germline V gene sequence: CDR1 MGHRA, CDR2 YSYEKL. The CDR3 loop spans 15 amino acids. Trimming shortened V by 3 bases and J by 4 bases, and 15 bases separated the two germline ends. CDR3 nucleotides: TGCGCCAGCAGCCACCCTACCGGGGAGGGCTATGGCTACACCTTC. Amino acids: CASSHPTGEGYGYTF.

As DNA, the CDR3 is TGCGCCAGCAGCTCGGTACGGGCGGGGGTCCTCCGGGGCACAGATACGCAGTATTTT. It translates to CASSSVRAGVLRGTDTQYF. The chain uses TRBV5-1 and TRBJ2-3; TRBD2 aligns across 7 bases. Germline CDR1 SGHRS, CDR2 YFSETQ. CDR3 length equals 19 residues. The trim removed 3 bases at V and 1 base at J, leaving 17 bases unmatched.

This chain uses TRBV19 with TRBJ1-4, with a weak D call TRBD1 (6 bases). The CDR3 has 17 amino acids. Germline V gene lookup returns CDR1 LNHDA and CDR2 SQIVND (reference sequence). Trimming stripped 4 bases from V and 0 bases from J, with 15 bases between. Here the CDR3 reads CASSTGTGFATNEKLFF. The CDR3 nucleotides read TGTGCCAGTAGTACGGGCACAGGGTTTGCAACTAATGAAAAACTGTTTTTT.

The CDR3 sequence: CSVELLRRTTYEQYF. DNA for the CDR3: TGCAGCGTTGAATTATTGAGACGGACCACCTACGAGCAGTACTTC. V and J are TRBV29-1 and TRBJ2-7; D unclear. The V and J ends lost 2 bases and 2 bases respectively, with 16 bases between them. The germline gives CDR1 SQVTM, CDR2 ANQGSEA. The CDR3 sequence is 15 residues long.